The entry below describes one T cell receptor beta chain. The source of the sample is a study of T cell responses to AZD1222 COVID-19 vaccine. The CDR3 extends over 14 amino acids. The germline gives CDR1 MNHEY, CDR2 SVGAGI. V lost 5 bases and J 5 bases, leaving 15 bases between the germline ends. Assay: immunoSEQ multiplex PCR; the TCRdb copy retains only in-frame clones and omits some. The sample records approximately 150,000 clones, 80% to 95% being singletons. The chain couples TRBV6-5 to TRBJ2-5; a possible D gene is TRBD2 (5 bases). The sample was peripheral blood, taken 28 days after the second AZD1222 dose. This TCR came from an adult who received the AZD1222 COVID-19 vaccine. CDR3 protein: CASSTGNSGETQYF. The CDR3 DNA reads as TGTGCCAGCAGTACCGGGAATTCTGGGGAGACCCAGTACTTC.